This TCR beta chain was captured in a study of blood T cells in healthy people across ages. PCR was performed a second time for roughly 7 to 12 cycles using a sample-barcoded 5' primer and a J-beta primer mix. All samples gave at least 2.5 million CDR3-containing paired-end reads. TCRdb fed the 5' RACE reads into MiXCR, producing one record per CDR3 protein. Among about 1,400,000 distinct CDR3 sequences, 35% to 45% were seen once, and the ten largest hold roughly 7.9%. Germline-derived CDR1 and CDR2 are KGHDR and SFDVKD. The CDR3 loop spans 14 amino acids. The V gene end was trimmed by 3 bases and the J gene end by 2 bases; junction bases not matched to a gene: 2.

The rearrangement joins TRBV24-1 to TRBJ1-2, with 7 bases identical to TRBD1. This receptor was taken from a woman aged 18-35 years in good health. Specimen: blood. The CDR3 sequence: CATSDDRVNYGYTF. DNA of the CDR3: TGTGCCACCAGTGATGACAGGGTGAACTATGGCTACACCTTC.